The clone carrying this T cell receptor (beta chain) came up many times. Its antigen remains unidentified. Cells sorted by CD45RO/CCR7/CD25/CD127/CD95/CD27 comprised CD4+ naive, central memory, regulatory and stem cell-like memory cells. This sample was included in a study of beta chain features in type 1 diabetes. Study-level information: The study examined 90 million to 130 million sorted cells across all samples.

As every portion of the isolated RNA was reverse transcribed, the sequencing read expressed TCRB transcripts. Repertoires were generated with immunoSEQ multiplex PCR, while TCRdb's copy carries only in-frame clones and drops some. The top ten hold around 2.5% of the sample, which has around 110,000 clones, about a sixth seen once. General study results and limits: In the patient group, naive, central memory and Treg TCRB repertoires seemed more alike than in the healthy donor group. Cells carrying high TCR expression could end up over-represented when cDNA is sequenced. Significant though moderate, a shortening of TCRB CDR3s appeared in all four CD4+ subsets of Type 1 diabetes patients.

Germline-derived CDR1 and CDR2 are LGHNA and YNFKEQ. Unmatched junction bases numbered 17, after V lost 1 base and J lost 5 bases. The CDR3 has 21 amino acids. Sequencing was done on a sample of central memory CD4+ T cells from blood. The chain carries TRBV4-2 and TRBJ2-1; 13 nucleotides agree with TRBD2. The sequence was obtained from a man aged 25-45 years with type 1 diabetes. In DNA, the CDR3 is TGTGCCAGCAGCCAAGTAGGGACTAGCGGGGCGAGCAGTAGAGCTAACAATGAGCAGTTCTTC. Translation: CASSQVGTSGASSRANNEQFF.